This TCR beta chain emerged from a study of T cell repertoires in cytomegalovirus infection. For the study at large: Recently identified HLA-C-restricted CMV epitopes were used, and well-studied HLA-B-restricted CMV epitopes were used as well. Evidence of both CMV infection and a matching HLA type came from public TCR beta signatures. General study results and limits: Summed public TCR beta family frequency identified CMV carriers bearing the relevant HLA. HLA-C-restricted TCR beta clonotypes specific for CMV led the ex vivo response.

This clonotype was seen a handful of times. The antigen is not known. The germline gives CDR1 LNHDA, CDR2 SQIVND (reference sequence). The CDR3 loop spans 17 amino acids. The trim removed 7 bases at V and 5 bases at J, leaving 17 bases unmatched. TCRdb redid the calling of the reads with MiXCR, one entry per CDR3 protein. This sample yields over 250,000 distinct CDR3 sequences, of which roughly a fifth are seen a single time; approximately 20% belongs to the top ten. The V call is TRBV19, the J call TRBJ2-5; 9 bases map to TRBD2. Sample: cultured PBMCs, taken from culture after CMV antigen stimulation. The receptor's source is a human donor in good health (CMV status not recorded). Some clones in this sample may be carry-over from other donors' samples. The CDR3 spells CASTTRGSGRFDETQYF. CDR3 sequence (DNA): TGTGCCAGTACCACCCGTGGTAGCGGGAGATTTGACGAGACCCAGTACTTC.